These 16 T cell receptor beta chains originate from one sample sequenced in a study of response to subunit inactivated influenza vaccine. TCRdb processed the RT-PCR reads anew with MiXCR; each CDR3 protein has one entry. This table has 540,000 or so distinct CDR3 sequences, 10% to 15% appearing once. The sample was PBMCs from blood, taken about 6 weeks after vaccination. Receptor source: a middle-aged man who received an inactivated influenza vaccine.

This chain connects TRBV6-2 or TRBV6-3 to TRBJ2-3, with 10 bases aligning to TRBD1. Per germline, CDR1 MNHEY and CDR2 SVGEGT. The CDR3 is 16 amino acids. Germline trimming cut 6 bases from V and 2 bases from J; bases unmatched to any gene: 8. The DNA for the CDR3 is TGTGCCAGCAGCAGGGGACAGGGGCGTTCCACAGATACGCAGTATTTT. Its translation: CASSRGQGRSTDTQYF.

This clonotype was detected a few times. CDR3 loop: CASSDPGRHTQYF. The CDR3 DNA sequence: TGTGCCAGCAGTGACCCGGGGCGGCACACGCAGTATTTT. The chain links TRBV6-4 to TRBJ2-3, with D tentatively TRBD1 or TRBD2 (5 bases each). Deletions cut 2 bases from V and 9 bases from J, with 12 bases between. The CDR3 covers 13 residues. Germline CDR1 reads MRHNA; CDR2 reads SNTAGT.

The chain carries TRBV7-2 and TRBJ2-7; 10 bases match TRBD2. Germline CDR1 is SGHTA and CDR2 is FQGNSA. This CDR3 is 14 amino acids long. V gave up 4 bases and J gave up 2 bases; unmatched junction bases: 2. CDR3 nucleotides: TGTGCCAGCAGCTCTCTAGCGGGGGCCTACGAGCAGTACTTC. Translation: CASSSLAGAYEQYF.

CDR3 in amino acids: CASSPTGASYEQYF. CDR3 DNA sequence: TGTGCCAGCAGTCCGACAGGCGCCTCCTACGAGCAGTACTTC. V and J are TRBV12-3 or TRBV12-4 and TRBJ2-7, with D perhaps matching TRBD1 (6 bases). V shed 5 bases and J shed 0 bases, with 11 bases lying between them. The CDR3 spans 14 residues.

This clonotype was seen more than once but under ten times. The chain joins TRBV7-2 to TRBJ2-2; TRBD2 matches at 11 bases. Trimming took 2 bases from V and 6 from J; bases not matched to a gene: 5. The CDR3 totals 16 residues. Germline V CDR1 and CDR2: SGHTA, FQGNSA. CDR3 nucleotide sequence: TGTGCCAGCAGCTTAATGCTAGCGGGAGGACCCGGGGAGCTGTTTTTT. Its protein product is CASSLMLAGGPGELFF.

This clonotype was seen repeatedly, ten times or more. The chain joins TRBV6-5 to TRBJ1-2; D unresolved. The CDR3 length is 13 residues. The germline gives CDR1 MNHEY, CDR2 SVGAGI. Trimming cost V 0 bases and J 4 bases, with 6 bases left between them. CDR3 DNA: TGTGCCAGCAGTTACTCGATTTTCTATGGCTACACCTTC. Amino acid sequence: CASSYSIFYGYTF.

There are a few counts of this clonotype. The chain recombines TRBV20-1 with TRBJ1-2; TRBD1 is a possible D gene (5 bases). Trimming cost V 3 bases and J 7 bases, with 12 bases left between them. Germline V gene sequence: CDR1 DFQATT, CDR2 SNEGSKA (reference sequence). There are 12 residues in the CDR3. In DNA form, the CDR3 reads TGCAGTGCTAGGGGGCGCGGGACTGGCTACACCTTC. Translation: CSARGRGTGYTF.

This clonotype showed up just a few times. The chain joins TRBV11-2 to TRBJ2-4; D gene uncertain. Germline-derived CDR1 and CDR2 are SGHAT and FQNNGV. Trimming pared 5 bases from V and 9 bases from J, leaving 8 bases between. This CDR3 comprises 11 residues. The CDR3 protein is CASSLSGIQYF. The CDR3 region has the DNA TGTGCCAGCAGCCTATCCGGCATTCAGTACTTC.

This chain joins TRBV9 and TRBJ2-3; D gene uncertain. The CDR3 contains 13 residues. The V gene's germline CDR1 is SGDLS and CDR2 YYNGEE. V dropped 2 bases and J dropped 3 bases, with 7 bases sitting between them. CDR3 residues: CASSVQVTDTQYF. CDR3 coding DNA: TGTGCCAGCAGCGTTCAAGTAACAGATACGCAGTATTTT.

The chain has TRBV7-3 and TRBJ2-7, with D possibly being TRBD1 or TRBD2 (5 bases each). CDR1 SGHTA and CDR2 FQGTGA come from the germline V gene. CDR3 length: 18 residues. The germline V and J ends were trimmed by 5 bases and 4 bases, with 27 bases remaining between them. CDR3 sequence reads: CASSPPLGTSVRKYEQYF. The CDR3 nucleotides are TGTGCCAGCAGCCCCCCATTGGGGACGAGCGTACGAAAATACGAGCAGTACTTC.

CDR3 in DNA: TGCGCCAGCAGTGAGTCACAGGCAGATACGCAGTATTTT. It is translated as CASSESQADTQYF. J is TRBJ2-3 and V is TRBV10-1; tentative D call: TRBD1 (5 bases). The CDR3 extends over 13 amino acids. Per germline, CDR1 WNHNN and CDR2 SYGVQD (reference sequence). The V end was cut by 0 bases, the J end by 4 bases, with 5 bases between.

Only a few counts were recorded for this clonotype. The chain links TRBV2 to TRBJ2-2, with a tentative D call TRBD2 (5 bases). Germline CDR1 SNHLY, CDR2 FYNNEI. This CDR3 has 15 residues. Trimming stripped 6 bases from V and 4 bases from J, with 15 bases between. For the CDR3, the DNA is TGTGCCAGCAGGGCGGAGGCAGGTGTCACCGGGGAGCTGTTTTTT. It specifies CASRAEAGVTGELFF.

This clonotype was counted only a few times. The rearrangement uses TRBV20-1 and TRBJ2-2, with D unclear. This CDR3 has 13 amino acids. Germline V CDR1 and CDR2: DFQATT, SNEGSKA (reference sequence). Trimming removed 1 base at V and 9 bases at J, with 12 bases between. The DNA for the CDR3 is TGCAGTGCTAGAGGAGACACCCCCCGGGAGCTGTTTTTT. It encodes CSARGDTPRELFF.

This clonotype was picked up a small number of times. The V and J genes are TRBV4-1 and TRBJ1-5; D is unresolved. CDR1 MGHRA and CDR2 YSYEKL come from the germline V gene. Between the trimmed V and J ends, which lost 1 base and 9 bases, there was a span of 13 bases. The CDR3 consists of 14 residues. CDR3 loop: CASSQGPARGPQHF. CDR3 bases: TGCGCCAGCAGCCAAGGGCCGGCCCGAGGGCCCCAGCATTTT.

This clonotype was detected many times. The genes are TRBV12-3 or TRBV12-4 and TRBJ1-1; perhaps TRBD1 as D (5 bases). There are 14 residues in the CDR3. With 5 bases removed from V and 4 bases from J, the gap between germline ends came to 14 bases. CDR3 amino acids: CASSPHQGGTEAFF. The CDR3 region has the DNA TGTGCCAGCAGTCCTCACCAGGGAGGCACTGAAGCTTTCTTT.

This clonotype was seen once. The rearrangement uses TRBV3-1 and TRBJ1-6; 7 nucleotides line up with TRBD1. The ends lost 2 bases at V and 7 bases at J; junction bases unmatched: 2. The V gene's germline CDR1 is LGHDT and CDR2 YNNKEL (reference sequence). The CDR3 is made up of 14 amino acids. In DNA, the CDR3 is TGTGCCAGCAGCCAAAACAGGGGAAATTCACCCCTCCACTTT. Translating it yields CASSQNRGNSPLHF.